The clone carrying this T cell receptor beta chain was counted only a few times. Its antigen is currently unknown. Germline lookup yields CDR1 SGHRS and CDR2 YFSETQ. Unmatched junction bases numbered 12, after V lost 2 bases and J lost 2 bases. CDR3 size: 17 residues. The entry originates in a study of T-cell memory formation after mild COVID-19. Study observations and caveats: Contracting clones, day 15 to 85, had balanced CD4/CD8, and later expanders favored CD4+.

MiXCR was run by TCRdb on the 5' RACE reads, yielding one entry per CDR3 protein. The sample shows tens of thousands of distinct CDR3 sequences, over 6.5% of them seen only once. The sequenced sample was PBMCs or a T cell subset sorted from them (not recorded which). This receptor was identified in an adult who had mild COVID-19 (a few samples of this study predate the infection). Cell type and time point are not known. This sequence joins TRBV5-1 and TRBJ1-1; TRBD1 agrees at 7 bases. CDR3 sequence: CASSLRQGGGGNTEAFF. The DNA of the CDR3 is TGCGCCAGCAGCTTAAGGCAGGGAGGAGGGGGCAACACTGAAGCTTTCTTT.